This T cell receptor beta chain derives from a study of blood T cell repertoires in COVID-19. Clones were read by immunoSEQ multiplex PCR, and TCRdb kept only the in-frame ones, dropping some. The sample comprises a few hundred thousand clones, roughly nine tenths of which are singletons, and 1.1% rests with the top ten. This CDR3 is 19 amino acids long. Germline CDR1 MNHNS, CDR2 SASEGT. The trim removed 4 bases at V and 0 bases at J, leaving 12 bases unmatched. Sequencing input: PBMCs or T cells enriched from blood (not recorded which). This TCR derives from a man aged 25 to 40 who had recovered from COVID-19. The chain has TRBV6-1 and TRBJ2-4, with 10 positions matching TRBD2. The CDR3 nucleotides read TGTGCCAGCAGTGCCCGACTAGCGGGCGGAGGTCTAGCCAAAAACATTCAGTACTTC. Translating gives CASSARLAGGGLAKNIQYF.